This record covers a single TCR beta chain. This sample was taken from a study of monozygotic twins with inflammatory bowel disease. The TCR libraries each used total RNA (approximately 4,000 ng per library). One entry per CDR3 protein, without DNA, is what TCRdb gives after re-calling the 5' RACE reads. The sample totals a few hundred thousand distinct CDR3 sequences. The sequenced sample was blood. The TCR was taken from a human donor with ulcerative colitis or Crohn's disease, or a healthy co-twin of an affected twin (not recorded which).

CDR3 amino acids: CASSLQGWFLSETQYF. V gene TRBV28 combines with J gene TRBJ2-5; with no DNA, the TCRdb D assignment of TRBD1 cannot be verified. The CDR3 contains 16 residues. Germline V gives CDR1 MDHEN, CDR2 SYDVKM.